This TCR beta chain was recovered during a study of cytomegalovirus exposure and HLA in healthy donors. The donors were part of the validation cohort of fewer than 150 subjects. That cohort was separate from the first cohort, which comprised roughly 670 subjects. Sequencing was performed with immunoSEQ multiplex PCR; in TCRdb, only in-frame clones are kept and a portion is missing. In the table there are under 400,000 clones, about nine tenths of which are singletons. Germline V gene lookup returns CDR1 SGHDT and CDR2 YYEEEE. The CDR3 contains 14 residues. J lost 3 bases, V lost 10 bases, and 7 bases had no gene match. Overall study findings and caveats: Subsequent analysis of the 120 or so validation repertoires found a tendency for first-cohort TCR clusters to co-occur. A few of the chains that were CMV-associated were confirmed in vitro to be specific for CMV antigens.

Turning to this clone: No antigen is known for it.

This TCR came from a woman between 18 and 29 years old in good health and CMV-seronegative. Sequences were obtained from PBMCs. V and J are TRBV5-6 and TRBJ1-1; TRBD1 aligns across 12 bases. CDR3 protein: CAARDRGRDTEAFF. The CDR3 DNA reads as TGTGCCGCACGGGACAGGGGGCGAGACACTGAAGCTTTCTTT.